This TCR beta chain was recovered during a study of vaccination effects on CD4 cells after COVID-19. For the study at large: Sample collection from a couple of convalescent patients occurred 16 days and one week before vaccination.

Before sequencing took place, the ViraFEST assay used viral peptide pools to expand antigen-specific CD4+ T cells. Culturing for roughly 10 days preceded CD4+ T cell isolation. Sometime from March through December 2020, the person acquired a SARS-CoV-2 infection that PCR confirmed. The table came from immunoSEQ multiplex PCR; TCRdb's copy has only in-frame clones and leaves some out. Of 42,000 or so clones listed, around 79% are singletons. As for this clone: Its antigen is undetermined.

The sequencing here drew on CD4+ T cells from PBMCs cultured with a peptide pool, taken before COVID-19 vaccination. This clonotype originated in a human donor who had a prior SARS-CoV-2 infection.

This CDR3 is CASSFYTGELFF. DNA for the CDR3: TGTGCCAGCAGCTTCTACACCGGGGAGCTGTTTTTT. The V and J genes are TRBV11-3 and TRBJ2-2; D gene unclear. Germline-derived CDR1 and CDR2 are SGHNT and YENEEA. V was shortened by 3 bases and J by 3 bases, with 2 bases between the two germline ends. The CDR3 loop spans 12 amino acids.